The present TCR beta chain was sequenced within a study of blood T cell repertoires in COVID-19. For the study at large: There were acute and convalescent COVID-19 samples, and they came from the United States, Italy and Spain.

Measured with immunoSEQ multiplex PCR; TCRdb has only the in-frame clones, and not every one. In the table there are 150,000 to 200,000 clones, 88% of which are singletons. Symptom resolution, clearance, or two negative PCRs marked donors in Cohort 3 as recovered. The CDR3 contains 13 residues. This sequence originates from a woman aged 18-29 years who had recovered from COVID-19. The V call is TRBV21-1, the J call TRBJ1-1; the listed D gene, TRBD1, was not tested against the DNA. TRBV21-1 has pseudogene status. Sequences were obtained from PBMCs or T cells enriched from blood (not recorded which). The CDR3 region has the DNA TGTGCCAGCAACCCGACAGGGGACACTGAAGCTTTCTTT. This translates into CASNPTGDTEAFF.